This T cell receptor beta chain was captured in a study of glioma-infiltrating T cells after dendritic cell vaccination. Here immunoSEQ multiplex PCR was the method, and the copy in TCRdb shows in-frame clones only, minus some. The data show more than 85,000 clones, about 84% seen once. CDR1 and CDR2 (germline): GTSNPN, SVGIG (reference sequence). There are 11 residues in the CDR3. Between the trimmed V and J ends, which lost 6 bases and 3 bases, there was a span of 9 bases. The starting material was blood, obtained before dendritic cell vaccination. This sequence joins TRBV30 and TRBJ2-7; D unclear. The clonotype originates from a human donor with glioblastoma. The CDR3 DNA reads TGTGCCTGCGTCACCGGCTACGAGCAGTACTTC. Protein sequence: CACVTGYEQYF.